Sequencing of this T cell receptor (beta chain) was carried out in a study of T-cell memory formation after mild COVID-19. Whole-study results and caveats: Whether second-wave clones peaking at day 37 were SARS-CoV-2 specific went unconfirmed.

As for this clonotype: What it binds is unknown.

Per the germline V gene, CDR1 is LGHNT and CDR2 is FRNRAP. This CDR3 is 15 amino acids long. V was clipped by 1 base and J by 0 bases, with 10 bases between them. Via MiXCR, TCRdb re-called the 5' RACE reads, giving one row per CDR3 protein. The table has hundreds of thousands of distinct CDR3 sequences, just over 20% seen once. Material for sequencing was PBMCs or a T cell subset sorted from them (not recorded which). The chain couples TRBV12-5 to TRBJ2-7; D might be TRBD2 (5 bases). The receptor was derived from an adult woman who had mild COVID-19 (a few samples of this study predate the infection). Cell type and time point are not known. The chain's CDR3 is CASGLGGISSYEQYF. DNA for the CDR3: TGTGCTAGTGGTTTGGGAGGGATCAGCTCCTACGAGCAGTACTTC.